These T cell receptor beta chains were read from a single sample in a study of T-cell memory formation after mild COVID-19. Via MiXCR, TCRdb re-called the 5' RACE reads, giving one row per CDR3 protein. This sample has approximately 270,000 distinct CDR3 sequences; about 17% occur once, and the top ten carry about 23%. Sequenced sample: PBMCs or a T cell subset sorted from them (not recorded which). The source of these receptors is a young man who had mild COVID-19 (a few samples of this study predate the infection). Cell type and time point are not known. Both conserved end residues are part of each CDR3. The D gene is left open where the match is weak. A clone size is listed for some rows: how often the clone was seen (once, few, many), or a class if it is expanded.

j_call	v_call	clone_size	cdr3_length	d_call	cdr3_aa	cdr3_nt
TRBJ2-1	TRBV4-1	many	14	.	CASSPGLLGNEQFF	TGCGCCAGCAGCCCGGGACTCCTGGGCAATGAGCAGTTCTTC
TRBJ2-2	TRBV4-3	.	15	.	CASSQGSGYAGELFF	TGCGCCAGCAGCCAAGGATCAGGGTACGCCGGGGAGCTGTTTTTT
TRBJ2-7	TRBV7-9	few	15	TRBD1	CASSPRQGAGYEQYF	TGTGCCAGCAGCCCCCGACAGGGAGCTGGCTACGAGCAGTACTTC
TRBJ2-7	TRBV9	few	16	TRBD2	CASSNSGLAGGLEQYF	TGTGCCAGCAGCAACTCGGGACTAGCGGGGGGGCTTGAGCAGTACTTC
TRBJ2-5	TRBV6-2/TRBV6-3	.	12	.	CASSPGTMTQYF	TGTGCCAGCAGTCCCGGGACCATGACCCAGTACTTC
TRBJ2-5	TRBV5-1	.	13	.	CASRRGGGETQYF	TGCGCCAGCCGCCGTGGGGGAGGAGAGACCCAGTACTTC
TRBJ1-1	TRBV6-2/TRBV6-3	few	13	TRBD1	CASMDRDDTEAFF	TGTGCCAGCATGGACAGGGACGACACTGAAGCTTTCTTT
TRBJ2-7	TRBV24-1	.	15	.	CATSDPPRRPYEQYF	TGTGCCACCAGTGATCCTCCCCGGCGACCCTACGAGCAGTACTTC
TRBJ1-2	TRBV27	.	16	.	CASSLVADPINYGYTF	TGTGCCAGCAGTTTAGTGGCAGACCCCATCAACTATGGCTACACCTTC
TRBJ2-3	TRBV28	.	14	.	CAGSSGWRADTQYF	TGTGCCGGTTCCTCGGGGTGGCGGGCAGATACGCAGTATTTT
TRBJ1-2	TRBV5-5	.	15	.	CASSLVWGASYGYTF	TGTGCCAGCAGCTTGGTTTGGGGAGCCTCCTATGGCTACACCTTC
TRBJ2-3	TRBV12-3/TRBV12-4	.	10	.	CASMANTQYF	TGTGCCAGCATGGCAAATACGCAGTATTTT
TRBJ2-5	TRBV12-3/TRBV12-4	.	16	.	CASSLVPWENQETQYF	TGTGCCAGCAGTTTGGTTCCGTGGGAGAACCAAGAGACCCAGTACTTC
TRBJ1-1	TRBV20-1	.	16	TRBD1	CSAKKPIGQGATEAFF	TGCAGTGCTAAGAAACCTATTGGACAGGGGGCCACTGAAGCTTTCTTT
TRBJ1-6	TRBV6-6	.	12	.	CASLKDNSPLHF	TGTGCCAGCTTGAAAGACAATTCACCCCTCCACTTT
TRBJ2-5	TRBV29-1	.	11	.	CSVGERETQYF	TGCAGCGTGGGGGAAAGAGAGACCCAGTACTTC
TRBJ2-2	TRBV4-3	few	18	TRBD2	CASSRETSGGGVSGELFF	TGCGCCAGCAGCCGTGAGACTAGCGGGGGGGGAGTATCCGGGGAGCTGTTTTTT
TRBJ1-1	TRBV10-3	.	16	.	CAISESKGIPSTEAFF	TGTGCCATCAGTGAGTCGAAAGGCATCCCGAGCACTGAAGCTTTCTTT
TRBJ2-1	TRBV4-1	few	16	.	CASSPRPPGSYNEQFF	TGCGCCAGCAGCCCCCGACCCCCGGGGAGCTACAATGAGCAGTTCTTC
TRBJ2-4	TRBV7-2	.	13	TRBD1	CASRDRGRNIQYF	TGTGCCAGCAGAGACAGGGGTAGAAACATTCAGTACTTC
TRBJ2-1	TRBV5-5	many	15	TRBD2	CASSQLAGSYNEQFF	TGTGCCAGCAGCCAACTAGCGGGGTCGTACAATGAGCAGTTCTTC
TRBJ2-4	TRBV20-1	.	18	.	CSAHWPGGLPRERNIQYF	TGCAGTGCCCACTGGCCAGGGGGGCTACCTCGGGAAAGAAACATTCAGTACTTC
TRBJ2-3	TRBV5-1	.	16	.	CASSLWRTSSTDTQYF	TGCGCCAGCAGCTTGTGGCGGACGTCTAGCACAGATACGCAGTATTTT
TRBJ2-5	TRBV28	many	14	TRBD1	CASRDRGRGETQYF	TGTGCCAGCAGAGACAGGGGGCGCGGGGAGACCCAGTACTTC
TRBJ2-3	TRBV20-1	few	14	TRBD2	CSASRGGNTDTQYF	TGCAGTGCTAGTCGCGGGGGTAACACAGATACGCAGTATTTT
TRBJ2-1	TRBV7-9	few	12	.	CASSDSLDEQFF	TGTGCCAGCAGCGACAGCCTCGATGAGCAGTTCTTC
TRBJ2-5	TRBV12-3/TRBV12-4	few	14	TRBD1	CASSPATGGETQYF	TGTGCCAGCAGCCCCGCGACAGGGGGGGAGACCCAGTACTTC
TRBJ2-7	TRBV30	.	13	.	CACIFWGSYEQYF	TGTGCCTGCATTTTTTGGGGCTCCTACGAGCAGTACTTC
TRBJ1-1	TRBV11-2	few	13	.	CASKSPANTEAFF	TGTGCCAGCAAATCCCCAGCGAACACTGAAGCTTTCTTT
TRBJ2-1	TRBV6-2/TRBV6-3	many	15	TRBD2	CASIRASGDYNEQFF	TGTGCCAGCATCCGAGCTAGCGGGGACTACAATGAGCAGTTCTTC
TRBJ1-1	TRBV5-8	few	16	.	CASSLDGSPSNTEAFF	TGTGCCAGCAGCTTGGATGGATCTCCCTCGAACACTGAAGCTTTCTTT
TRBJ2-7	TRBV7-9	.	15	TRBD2	CASSFRTSGGHEQYF	TGTGCCAGCAGCTTTCGGACTAGCGGGGGCCACGAGCAGTACTTC
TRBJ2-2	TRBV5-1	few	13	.	CASSLQGPGELFF	TGCGCCAGCAGCTTGCAGGGCCCTGGGGAGCTGTTTTTT
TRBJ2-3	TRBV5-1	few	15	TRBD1	CASKTGAPGTDTQYF	TGCGCCAGCAAGACAGGGGCGCCAGGTACAGATACGCAGTATTTT
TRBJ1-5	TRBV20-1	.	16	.	CSARDHWQKSDQPQHF	TGCAGTGCTAGAGATCATTGGCAGAAAAGTGATCAGCCCCAGCATTTT
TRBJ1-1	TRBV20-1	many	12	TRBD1	CSAGDSSSEAFF	TGCAGTGCTGGGGACAGTTCTTCTGAAGCTTTCTTT
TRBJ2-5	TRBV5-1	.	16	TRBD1	CASSLRGQGGQETQYF	TGCGCCAGCAGCTTGAGGGGACAGGGAGGACAAGAGACCCAGTACTTC
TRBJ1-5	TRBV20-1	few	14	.	CSAGGTPSNQPQHF	TGCAGTGCCGGAGGGACACCTAGCAATCAGCCCCAGCATTTT
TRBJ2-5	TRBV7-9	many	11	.	CASSSLETQYF	TGTGCCAGCAGCTCATTAGAGACCCAGTACTTC
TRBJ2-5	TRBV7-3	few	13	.	CASSVGWGETQYF	TGTGCCAGCAGCGTTGGATGGGGAGAGACCCAGTACTTC
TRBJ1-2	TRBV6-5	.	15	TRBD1	CASRVGQGANYGYTF	TGTGCCAGCAGGGTTGGACAGGGGGCCAACTATGGCTACACCTTC
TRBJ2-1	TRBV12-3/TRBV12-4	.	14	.	CASSWGSGYNEQFF	TGTGCCAGCAGTTGGGGGTCAGGGTACAATGAGCAGTTCTTC
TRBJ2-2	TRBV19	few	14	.	CASKTTGDYGELFF	TGTGCCAGTAAGACAACGGGGGATTACGGGGAGCTGTTTTTT
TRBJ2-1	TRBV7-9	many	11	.	CASSLEWEQFF	TGTGCCAGCAGCTTAGAATGGGAGCAGTTCTTC
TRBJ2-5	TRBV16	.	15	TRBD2	CASSHLGGKMETQYF	TGTGCCAGCAGTCACCTGGGAGGGAAAATGGAGACCCAGTACTTC
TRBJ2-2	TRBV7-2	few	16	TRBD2	CASSFLGRGNTGELFF	TGTGCCAGCAGCTTCCTGGGGAGGGGGAACACCGGGGAGCTGTTTTTT
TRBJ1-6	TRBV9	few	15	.	CASSSTSSDNSPLHF	TGTGCCAGCAGCAGTACCAGCTCGGATAATTCACCCCTCCACTTT